These T cell receptor beta chains were read from a single sample in a study of T cells in Graves' hyperthyroidism and ophthalmopathy. TCRdb itself ran the multiplex PCR reads through MiXCR, one entry per CDR3 protein. This sample has roughly 350,000 distinct CDR3 sequences; roughly an eighth occur once, and the top ten carry approximately 35%. Sequencing was carried out using blood. The receptors were gathered from a woman between 35 and 50 years old with Graves' ophthalmopathy. Both conserved end residues are trimmed from each CDR3. D genes are given only for firm matches.

d_call | j_call | v_call | cdr3_aa
. | TRBJ2-5 | TRBV15 | ATRAEGTLLRETQY
. | TRBJ1-1 | TRBV27 | ASSLRGAKNTEAF
. | TRBJ1-4 | TRBV12-3/TRBV12-4 | ASSPGYREKLF
TRBD2 | TRBJ2-7 | TRBV7-8 | ASSIRPASGKTYEQY
. | TRBJ2-7 | TRBV24-1 | ATLPGLTPNYEQY
TRBD2 | TRBJ2-1 | TRBV11-3 | ATSLAGSYNEQF
TRBD2 | TRBJ2-1 | TRBV4-2 | ASSQEPRTSSYNEQF
TRBD1 | TRBJ2-3 | TRBV12-3/TRBV12-4 | ASSPGQGYTDTQY
. | TRBJ1-5 | TRBV30 | AWSVDPLQPQH
. | TRBJ1-5 | TRBV20-1 | SAKRTDQPQH
TRBD1 | TRBJ2-7 | TRBV7-9 | ASSYPGQGAPYEQY
TRBD2 | TRBJ2-3 | TRBV20-1 | SAGSGLAADTQY
. | TRBJ2-1 | TRBV18 | ASSLGMGANEQF
TRBD2 | TRBJ2-3 | TRBV19 | ASSAQRGPTDTQY